These 26 T cell receptor beta chains originate from one sample sequenced in a study of breast tumors, draining lymph nodes, adjacent tissues. A single record per CDR3 protein comes from TCRdb applying MiXCR to the multiplex PCR reads. The table lists 50,000 to 75,000 distinct CDR3 sequences, approximately 57% of them singletons. Source material: breast tumor tissue. Receptors were obtained from a female donor with breast cancer. Some clones in this sample may be carry-over from other donors' samples.

A word on this clonotype: One junction end does not reproduce the germline sequence, and a read error may be involved. The chain has TRBV5-1 and TRBJ1-6; D uncertain. Germline CDR1 SGHRS, CDR2 YFSETQ. The CDR3 spans 15 residues. The CDR3 spells CASSRGRTYNSPLRF. The DNA of the CDR3 is TGCGCCAGCAGCCGCGGGCGGACCTATAATTCACCCCTCCGCTTT.

This clonotype was counted at least ten times. The chain links TRBV6-5 to TRBJ2-3, with D possibly called TRBD1 or TRBD2 (5 bases each). CDR3 length equals 14 residues. Trimming stripped 5 bases from V and 3 bases from J, with 12 bases between. CDR1 is MNHEY and CDR2 is SVGAGI in the germline V gene. CDR3 bases: TGTGCCAGCAGTGACAGAGGGGAGACAGATACGCAGTATTTT. Translation gives CASSDRGETDTQYF.

The chain is built from TRBV7-2 and TRBJ2-1; 8 positions match TRBD2. CDR1 and CDR2 from the germline V gene are SGHTA and FQGNSA. CDR3 length: 13 amino acids. The V segment lost 3 bases and the J segment 9 bases; nucleotides outside the gene matches: 4. DNA for the CDR3: TGTGCCAGCAGCTTCGGGAGGGCCGGTGAGCAGTTCTTC. Translation gives CASSFGRAGEQFF. Combining the CDR3 with reference TRBV7-2 and TRBJ2-1 gives the whole variable domain GAGVSQSPSNKVTEKGKDVELRCDPISGHTALYWYRQSLGQGLEFLIYFQGNSAPDKSGLPSDRFSAERTGGSVSTLTIQRTQQEDSAVYLCASSFGRAGEQFFGPGTRLTVL.

V and J are TRBV5-1 and TRBJ1-6; TRBD1 might be the D (5 bases). The CDR3 spans 13 residues. V was pared by 5 bases and J by 7 bases, with 10 bases between. Germline CDR1 SGHRS, CDR2 YFSETQ. The CDR3, as DNA: TGCGCCAGCAGGGCAGGGTTAAATTCACCCCTCCACTTT. This translates into CASRAGLNSPLHF.

A word on this clonotype: This likely comes from a read error, as the CDR3 has no conserved phenylalanine or tryptophan at its end. The DNA is omitted, as the CDR3 cannot be located on it reliably, and the CDR3 follows TCRdb's listing. The rearrangement joins TRBV19 to TRBJ2-3; TRBD1, the D gene given by the table, was not confirmed from the DNA. Germline V gene lookup returns CDR1 LNHDA and CDR2 SQIVND (reference sequence). The CDR3 has 16 residues if both end residues are counted. CDR3 region: CASRLQGTSSTDTQYC.

In regard to this clonotype: One end of the junction fails to match germline, which may point to a read error. The chain uses TRBV5-6 and TRBJ1-6; no clear D gene. The length of the CDR3 is 11 residues. Per germline, CDR1 SGHDT and CDR2 YYEEEE. CDR3 nucleotides: TGTGCCAGCAGCTTGGGGTCAGAGATGGCTTTT. Translating it yields CASSLGSEMAF.

The sample holds many counts of this clonotype. The chain recombines TRBV6-5 with TRBJ2-7; D might be TRBD2 (6 bases). CDR1 and CDR2 from the germline V gene are MNHEY and SVGAGI. With 6 bases removed from V and 5 bases from J, the gap between germline ends came to 17 bases. The CDR3 sequence is 14 residues long. CDR3 amino acids: CASRVQARGNEQYF. The CDR3 bases are TGTGCCAGCAGGGTTCAGGCCCGCGGGAACGAGCAGTACTTC.

Concerning this clonotype: The junction departs from the called germline gene at one end, perhaps through a read error. The chain joins TRBV20-1 to TRBJ2-2; D possibly corresponds to TRBD2 (5 bases). The CDR3 loop spans 15 amino acids. In germline, CDR1 is DFQATT, CDR2 SNEGSKA (reference sequence). The CDR3 DNA reads TGCAGTGCTATGGATGGCGGTACGAACACCGGGGAGCTGTCTTGG. It codes for CSAMDGGTNTGELSW.

This clonotype was found many times. The chain combines TRBV4-3 with TRBJ2-2, with D uncertain. CDR1 LGHNA and CDR2 YSLEER come from the germline V gene. V was pared by 2 bases and J by 6 bases, with 7 bases between. This CDR3 contains 13 residues. The CDR3 DNA reads as TGCGCCAGCAGCCAATCCGCCGCCGGGGAGCTGTTTTTT. This gives the protein CASSQSAAGELFF.

The chain has TRBV29-1 and TRBJ2-7; 13 positions agree with TRBD2. With V trimmed by 7 bases and J by 3 bases, 3 bases remained unmatched. This CDR3 has 13 amino acids. Germline V CDR1 and CDR2: SQVTM, ANQGSEA. CDR3 DNA: TGCAGCGGGGGGACTAGCGGGAACTACGAGCAGTACTTC. It codes for CSGGTSGNYEQYF.

This chain connects TRBV5-1 to TRBJ1-2, with TRBD1 as a possible D gene (6 bases). The germline V gene encodes CDR1 SGHRS and CDR2 YFSETQ. V lost 0 bases to trimming and J lost 6 bases, with 12 bases between them. The CDR3 has 14 amino acids. CDR3 sequence (DNA): TGCGCCAGCAGCTTGGAGGGGGAAGGGAATGGCTACACCTTC. Translated: CASSLEGEGNGYTF.

Points on this clonotype: One end of the junction fails to match germline, which may point to a read error. The chain combines TRBV12-3 or TRBV12-4 with TRBJ2-7, with D possibly TRBD2 on 5 matching bases. The CDR3 contains 13 residues. The CDR3 region has the DNA TGTGCCAGCAGTCCCAGCGGAACCTACGAGCAGCACTTC. The encoded protein is CASSPSGTYEQHF.

This rearrangement joins TRBV4-1 to TRBJ2-1, with TRBD1 matching over 9 bases. CDR3 length: 15 amino acids. The V gene end was trimmed by 5 bases and the J gene end by 2 bases; junction bases not matched to a gene: 4. Germline V CDR1 and CDR2: MGHRA, YSYEKL. Written as DNA, the CDR3 is TGCGCCAGCAGCGCCGGGACAGGGACCTACAATGAGCAGTTCTTC. Translated: CASSAGTGTYNEQFF.

The chain links TRBV5-1 to TRBJ2-3, with a weak D call TRBD2 (5 bases). The CDR3 consists of 14 residues. Germline assignment: CDR1 SGHRS and CDR2 YFSETQ. Trimming took off 0 bases at V and 2 bases at J, with 7 bases between the two ends. CDR3 DNA sequence: TGCGCCAGCAGCTTGGTCGGGGTCACAGATACGCAGTATTTT. This sequence encodes CASSLVGVTDTQYF.

This clonotype was seen ten or more times. A junction boundary mismatches the germline segment, possibly from a read error. The chain uses TRBV6-6 and TRBJ1-4; tentatively, D is TRBD1 (5 bases). Germline CDR1 is MNHNY and CDR2 is SVGAGI (reference sequence). The CDR3 length is 16 residues. CDR3 in amino acids: CASSHSRGITNEKLFF. The DNA for the CDR3 is TGTGCCAGCAGTCACTCGAGGGGTATTACTAATGAAAAACTGTTTTTT.

The chain is built from TRBV15 and TRBJ2-5; 7 nucleotides line up with TRBD2. The germline V gene has CDR1 LNHNV and CDR2 YYDKDF (reference sequence). This CDR3 has 14 amino acids. V dropped 5 bases and J dropped 6; count of bases not matched to a gene: 9. The CDR3 loop is CATSPFGAGQTQYF. The CDR3, as DNA: TGTGCCACCAGCCCCTTCGGAGCGGGGCAGACCCAGTACTTC.

The V call is TRBV2, the J call TRBJ2-3; possibly TRBD2 for D (5 bases). V dropped 11 bases and J dropped 4 bases, with 16 bases sitting between them. This CDR3 region has 13 residues. Germline CDR1 is SNHLY and CDR2 is FYNNEI. Here the CDR3 DNA reads TGTGCCCGAGTGGGGAGTGGGGCAGATACGCAGTATTTT. Translation: CARVGSGADTQYF.

This clonotype was counted between two and nine times. The J gene is TRBJ2-7, the V gene TRBV9, with D possibly matching TRBD1 (5 bases). From germline, CDR1 is SGDLS and CDR2 YYNGEE. V gave up 2 bases and J gave up 5 bases, with 23 bases separating them. CDR3 length equals 17 residues. For the CDR3, the DNA is TGTGCCAGCAGCGTTGCCGGACGGAGCTCTGGGGCCAACGAGCAGTACTTC. Translated, it gives CASSVAGRSSGANEQYF.

Ten or more counts support this clonotype. The chain joins TRBV6-1 to TRBJ1-1; D ambiguous. V dropped 3 bases and J dropped 1 base, with 6 bases sitting between them. Germline lookup yields CDR1 MNHNS and CDR2 SASEGT. This CDR3 is built from 13 residues. CDR3 amino acids: CASSDGANTEAFF. CDR3 coding DNA: TGTGCCAGCAGTGACGGAGCGAACACTGAAGCTTTCTTT.

V usage is TRBV5-1 and J usage is TRBJ2-5, with 12 nucleotides matching TRBD2. The germline gives CDR1 SGHRS, CDR2 YFSETQ. This CDR3 has 18 amino acids. J gave up 3 bases and V 1 base, and 10 bases lay outside the gene matches. The CDR3 nucleotides are TGCGCCAGCAGCTTGCGGCGGACTAGCGGGAATGTTAAAGAGACCCAGTACTTC. It codes for CASSLRRTSGNVKETQYF.

This clonotype was detected ten times or more. The chain uses TRBV6-6 and TRBJ2-7, with TRBD1 identical over 11 bases. CDR3 length: 15 amino acids. Trimming took 5 bases from V and 2 from J; bases not matched to a gene: 5. The germline gives CDR1 MNHNY, CDR2 SVGAGI (reference sequence). The CDR3 DNA is TGTGCCAGCAGTCCCGGACAGGGGGCGCCCTACGAGCAGTACTTC. This gives the protein CASSPGQGAPYEQYF.

The chain has TRBV6-4 and TRBJ1-1, with D tentatively TRBD1 (5 bases). The CDR3 is made up of 14 amino acids. CDR1 MRHNA and CDR2 SNTAGT come from the germline V gene. V lost 0 bases and J lost 10, with 15 bases in between. The CDR3 DNA reads as TGTGCCAGCAGTGACTCGACAGAACACCGGGGAGCTTTCTTT. It specifies CASSDSTEHRGAFF.

Ten or more counts support this clonotype. The chain carries TRBV5-6 and TRBJ2-7; D might be TRBD2 (5 bases). V was cut by 0 bases and J by 5 bases, with 6 bases left in between. Germline V CDR1 and CDR2: SGHDT, YYEEEE. The length of the CDR3 is 12 residues. Here the CDR3 reads CASSLVGDEQYF. The CDR3 DNA sequence: TGTGCCAGCAGCTTGGTCGGGGACGAGCAGTACTTC. Combining the CDR3 with reference TRBV5-6 and TRBJ2-7 gives the whole variable domain DAGVTQSPTHLIKTRGQQVTLRCSPKSGHDTVSWYQQALGQGPQFIFQYYEEEERQRGNFPDRFSGHQFPNYSSELNVNALLLGDSALYLCASSLVGDEQYFGPGTRLTVT.

This clonotype was detected a few times. A much more abundant neighbour one base away suggests this may be a read error. This chain joins TRBV9 and TRBJ2-1, with TRBD2 matching over 9 bases. The germline gives CDR1 SGDLS, CDR2 YYNGEE. This CDR3 has 14 amino acids. The CDR3 DNA reads as TGTGCCAGCAGCGCCGGGACTAGCCTCAATGAGCAGTCCTTC. It translates to CASSAGTSLNEQSF.

This chain joins TRBV20-1 and TRBJ2-5, with a weak D call TRBD2 (6 bases). Trimming left V 3 bases short and J 4 bases short, with 15 bases between. Germline CDR1 DFQATT, CDR2 SNEGSKA (reference sequence). This CDR3 spans 14 amino acids. The CDR3 sequence is CSASQVGGRETQYF. Written as DNA, the CDR3 is TGCAGTGCTAGTCAAGTCGGGGGTAGAGAGACCCAGTACTTC.

Comments on this clonotype: The DNA is left out, because the CDR3 cannot be placed on it with certainty; the CDR3 is given as TCRdb lists it. The genes are TRBV6-5 and TRBJ2-5; no DNA check was done on the table's D call, TRBD2. The CDR3 length equals 20 residues, ends included. Germline lookup yields CDR1 MNHEY and CDR2 SVGAGI. The CDR3 sequence is CASSTLAGAGNEQFFETQYF.